These 17 T cell receptor beta chains came from one sample sequenced in a study of T-cell reconstitution after alpha-beta-depleted transplantation in children (dated by TCRdb to about 2016). Libraries were made using PCR. TCRdb shows the sequencer as Illumina HiSeq 2500. TCR libraries were prepared with molecular barcoding, using unique molecular identifiers to normalize TCRbeta repertoire quantification. TCRdb ran its own pipeline on the public reads, namely fastp trimming at Q25 and MiXCR clone calling, and kept in-frame beta chains. CDR3 protein duplicates are merged, each entry listing the most common genes and DNA. The sample records 420,000 or so distinct CDR3 sequences, roughly a tenth of which are singletons. The ten largest clones represent roughly 5% of the sample. This sample comprised PBMCs from the stem cell graft donor, obtained from the stem cell graft. Receptors were obtained from a human donor who donated a stem cell graft to a child with acute myeloid leukemia.

The table lists this clonotype with many counts. J is TRBJ2-7 and V is TRBV11-1; TRBD1 or TRBD2 may be the D gene (5 bases each). The CDR3 extends over 13 amino acids. V shed 6 bases and J shed 0 bases, with 9 bases lying between them. CDR1 and CDR2 (germline): SGHAT, FQDESV (reference sequence). CDR3 loop: CASRMGDSYEQYF. Here the CDR3 DNA reads TGTGCCAGCAGAATGGGGGACTCCTACGAGCAGTACTTC.

J is TRBJ1-1 and V is TRBV6-2 or TRBV6-3, with D perhaps matching TRBD1 (6 bases). Looked up from germline, CDR1 is MNHEY and CDR2 is SVGEGT. Between the trimmed V and J ends, which lost 6 bases and 1 base, there was a span of 12 bases. The CDR3 spans 14 residues. CDR3 DNA sequence: TGTGCCAGCAGAAGACAGGAGACGAACACTGAAGCTTTCTTT. Translating gives CASRRQETNTEAFF.

This sequence joins TRBV7-2 and TRBJ1-1; 10 positions agree with TRBD1. J was trimmed by 5 bases and V by 8 bases; bases with no gene match: 5. The CDR3 consists of 13 residues. Germline V lookup: CDR1 SGHTA, CDR2 FQGNSA. This CDR3 is CASRQGARTEAFF. For the CDR3, the DNA is TGTGCCAGCCGACAGGGGGCGAGGACTGAAGCTTTCTTT.

CDR3 sequence: CATSDRTSGPETQYF. In DNA, the CDR3 is TGTGCCACCAGTGACCGGACTAGCGGCCCAGAGACCCAGTACTTC. The rearrangement joins TRBV24-1 to TRBJ2-5; 10 bases fit TRBD2. V shed 4 bases, J shed 4 bases, and the junction held 5 bases outside the gene matches. The length of the CDR3 is 15 residues. Germline V CDR1 and CDR2: KGHDR, SFDVKD.

The V gene is TRBV24-1, the J gene TRBJ2-1; D is uncertain. V was pared by 2 bases and J by 9 bases, with 10 bases between. Germline assignment: CDR1 KGHDR and CDR2 SFDVKD. The CDR3 length is 13 residues. The CDR3 nucleotides are TGTGCCACCAGTGATTCTAGGTGCTTTGAGCAGTTCTTC. Protein: CATSDSRCFEQFF.

Comments on this clonotype: A junction end diverges from the germline sequence, so it may reflect a read error. This chain links TRBV3-1 with TRBJ1-6, with 9 bases matching TRBD1. Per the germline V gene, CDR1 is LGHDT and CDR2 is YNNKEL (reference sequence). This CDR3 is built from 20 residues. The CDR3 loop is CACSQERPDRGFGDESPLHF. Here the CDR3 DNA reads TGTGCCTGCAGCCAAGAGAGGCCGGACAGGGGATTTGGGGATGAAAGTCCCCTCCACTTT.

This chain uses TRBV21-1 with TRBJ2-5; no check of the table's D call, TRBD2, against the DNA was made. TRBV21-1 is described as a pseudogene. CDR3 length equals 16 residues. For the CDR3, the DNA is TGTGCCAGCAGCAAGCCGGGACTAGCGGGAGATGAGACCCAGTACTTC. Translated: CASSKPGLAGDETQYF.

The DNA for the CDR3 is TGTGCCAGCAGCTTAGAAGGTCTAGCGGGAACCAATGAGCAGTTCTTC. Its translation is CASSLEGLAGTNEQFF. This chain links TRBV11-3 with TRBJ2-1; 9 nucleotides match TRBD2. Germline loops: CDR1 SGHNT, CDR2 YENEEA. The length of the CDR3 is 16 residues. J gave up 6 bases and V 0 bases, and 6 bases lay outside the gene matches.

This clonotype was counted a few times. The chain carries TRBV12-1 and TRBJ1-2. TRBV12-1 is recorded as a pseudogene. The CDR3 totals 12 residues. CDR3 amino acids: CASSFQRDGYTF. CDR3 in DNA: TGTGCCAGCAGCTTTCAGCGGGATGGCTACACCTTC.

This clonotype was detected only a few times. The CDR3 nucleotides are TGTGCCAGCAGCCCACCGGGACTAGCCCCTGATACGCAGTATTTT. It specifies CASSPPGLAPDTQYF. The chain is built from TRBV7-2 and TRBJ2-3; 9 positions agree with TRBD2. Looked up from germline, CDR1 is SGHTA and CDR2 is FQGNSA. The length of the CDR3 is 15 residues. The J segment lost 6 bases and the V segment lost 5 bases, leaving 9 bases of the junction unmatched.

The chain is built from TRBV12-3 or TRBV12-4 and TRBJ1-3, with D hard to call. Trimming shortened V by 5 bases and J by 4 bases, and 12 bases separated the two germline ends. There are 14 residues in the CDR3. The CDR3 nucleotides are TGTGCCAGCAGTGGGAGTCAGGAAGGAAACACCATATATTTT. Its translation: CASSGSQEGNTIYF.

The sample holds a few counts of this clonotype. The V call is TRBV7-9, the J call TRBJ1-5; maybe TRBD1 (5 bases). The CDR3 is made up of 15 amino acids. V gave up 5 bases and J gave up 0 bases, with 11 bases separating them. The germline V gene has CDR1 SEHNR and CDR2 FQNEAQ (reference sequence). CDR3 nucleotides: TGTGCCAGCAGCGAGGGACGTTTTAGCAATCAGCCCCAGCATTTT. It codes for CASSEGRFSNQPQHF.

This clonotype was counted a few times. This rearrangement joins TRBV12-3 or TRBV12-4 to TRBJ2-7, with 11 bases fitting TRBD2. J gave up 1 base and V 6 bases, and 5 bases lay outside the gene matches. The CDR3 covers 15 residues. The CDR3 DNA is TGTGCCAGCAGACCCACTAGCGGGAGATCCTACGAGCAGTACTTC. This encodes CASRPTSGRSYEQYF.

This clonotype was observed many times. This rearrangement joins TRBV7-2 to TRBJ2-2; 10 positions agree with TRBD1. This CDR3 contains 15 residues. J lost 6 bases, V lost 5 bases, and 6 bases had no gene match. Germline V gene lookup returns CDR1 SGHTA and CDR2 FQGNSA. The CDR3 here is CASSPTGGPPGELFF. For the CDR3, the DNA is TGTGCCAGCAGCCCGACAGGGGGCCCCCCCGGGGAGCTGTTTTTT.

This clonotype showed up just a few times. The J gene is TRBJ1-2, the V gene TRBV5-1, with D possibly being TRBD1 (6 bases). The CDR3 is 13 residues long. CDR1 and CDR2 from the germline V gene are SGHRS and YFSETQ. Trimming left V 4 bases short and J 6 bases short, with 13 bases between. The CDR3 spells CASSQIQGDGYTF. In nucleotides, the CDR3 is TGCGCCAGCAGCCAGATACAGGGTGATGGCTACACCTTC.

This clonotype occurred a few times. The rearrangement uses TRBV5-6 and TRBJ1-1; 7 bases agree with TRBD1. V lost 7 bases and J lost 10; bases outside the gene matches: 16. The CDR3 loop spans 14 amino acids. Germline V gene data show CDR1 as SGHDT and CDR2 as YYEEEE. The CDR3 here is CASFLGSVTGAAFF. Here the CDR3 DNA reads TGTGCCAGCTTTTTGGGGTCGGTTACAGGGGCAGCTTTCTTT.

This clonotype was seen just once. The chain combines TRBV20-1 with TRBJ2-3; D not certain. The CDR3 consists of 15 residues. The germline gives CDR1 DFQATT, CDR2 SNEGSKA (reference sequence). The germline V and J ends were trimmed by 3 bases and 1 base, with 14 bases remaining between them. The CDR3 spells CSASPNMGGTDTQYF. CDR3 sequence (DNA): TGCAGTGCTAGCCCTAACATGGGTGGCACAGATACGCAGTATTTT.